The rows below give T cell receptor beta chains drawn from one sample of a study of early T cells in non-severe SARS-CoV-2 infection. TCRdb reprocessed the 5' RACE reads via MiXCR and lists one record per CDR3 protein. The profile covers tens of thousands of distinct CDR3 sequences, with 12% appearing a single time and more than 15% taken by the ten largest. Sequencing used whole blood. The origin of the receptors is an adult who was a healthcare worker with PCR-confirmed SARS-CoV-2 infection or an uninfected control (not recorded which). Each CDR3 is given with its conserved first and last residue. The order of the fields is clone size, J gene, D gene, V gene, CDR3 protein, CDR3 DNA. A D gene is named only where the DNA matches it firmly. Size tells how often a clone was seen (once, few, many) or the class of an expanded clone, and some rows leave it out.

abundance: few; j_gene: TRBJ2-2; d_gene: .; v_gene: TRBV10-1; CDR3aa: CASSDPRNTGELFF; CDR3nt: TGCGCCAGCAGTGACCCCAGAAACACCGGGGAGCTGTTTTTT
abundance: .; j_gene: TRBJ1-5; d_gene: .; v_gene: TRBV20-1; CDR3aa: CSASEALEPQHF; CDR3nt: TGCAGTGCTAGTGAGGCCCTGGAGCCCCAGCATTTT
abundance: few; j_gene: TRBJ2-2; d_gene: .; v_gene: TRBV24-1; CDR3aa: CATSSGTNTGELFF; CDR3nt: TGTGCCACCAGTAGCGGGACAAACACCGGGGAGCTGTTTTTT
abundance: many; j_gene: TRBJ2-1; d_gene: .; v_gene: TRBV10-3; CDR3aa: CAISDRGEEDEQFF; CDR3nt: TGTGCCATCAGTGACAGAGGGGAGGAGGATGAGCAGTTCTTC
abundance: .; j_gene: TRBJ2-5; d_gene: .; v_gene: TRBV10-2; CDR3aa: CASSPLVEETQYF; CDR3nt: TGCGCCAGCAGTCCGCTAGTAGAGGAGACCCAGTACTTC
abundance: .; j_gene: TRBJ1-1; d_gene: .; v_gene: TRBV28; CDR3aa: CASSFEAAAGNTEAFF; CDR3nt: TGTGCCAGCAGTTTCGAAGCGGCAGCCGGGAACACTGAAGCTTTCTTT
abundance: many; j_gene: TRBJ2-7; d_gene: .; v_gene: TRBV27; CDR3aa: CASSYRPDTTYEQYF; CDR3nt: TGTGCCAGCAGTTACCGCCCAGACACAACCTACGAGCAGTACTTC
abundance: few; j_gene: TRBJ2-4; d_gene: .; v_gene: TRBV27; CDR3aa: CASSFGPENIQYF; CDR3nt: TGTGCCAGCAGTTTCGGCCCCGAAAACATTCAGTACTTC
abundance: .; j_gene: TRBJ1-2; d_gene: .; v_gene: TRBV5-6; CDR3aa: CASSLRVAGAGYTF; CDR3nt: TGTGCCAGCAGCTTGCGGGTGGCAGGGGCGGGCTACACCTTC
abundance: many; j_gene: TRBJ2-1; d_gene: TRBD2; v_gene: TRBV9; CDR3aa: CASSIGGDSYNEQFF; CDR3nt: TGTGCCAGCAGCATCGGGGGGGACTCCTACAATGAGCAGTTCTTC